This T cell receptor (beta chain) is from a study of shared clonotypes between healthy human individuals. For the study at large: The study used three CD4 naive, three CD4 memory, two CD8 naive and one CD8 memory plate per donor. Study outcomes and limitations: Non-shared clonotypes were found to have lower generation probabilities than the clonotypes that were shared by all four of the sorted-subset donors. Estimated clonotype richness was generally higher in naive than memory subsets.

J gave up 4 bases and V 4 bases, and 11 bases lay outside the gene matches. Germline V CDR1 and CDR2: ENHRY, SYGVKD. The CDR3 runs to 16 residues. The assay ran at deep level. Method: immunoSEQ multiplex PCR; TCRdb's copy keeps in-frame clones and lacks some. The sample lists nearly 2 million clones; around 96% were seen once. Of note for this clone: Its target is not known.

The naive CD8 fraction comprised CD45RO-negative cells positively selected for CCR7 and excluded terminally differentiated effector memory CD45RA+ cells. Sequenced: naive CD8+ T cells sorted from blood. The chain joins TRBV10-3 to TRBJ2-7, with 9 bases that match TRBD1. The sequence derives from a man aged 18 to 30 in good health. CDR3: CAISGPDRGIGYEQYF. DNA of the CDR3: TGTGCCATCAGTGGCCCGGACAGGGGAATTGGGTACGAGCAGTACTTC.